Shown below are 5 T cell receptor beta chains from a single sample sequenced in a study of blood T cell repertoires in COVID-19. Sequenced by immunoSEQ multiplex PCR; TCRdb stores in-frame clones only, minus some. The sample lists roughly 520,000 clones; around 87% were seen once. Sequencing was carried out using PBMCs or T cells enriched from blood (not recorded which). The receptors stem from a woman in her thirties or forties who had recovered from COVID-19.

The V gene is TRBV19, the J gene TRBJ1-4; 7 nucleotides align to TRBD1. V gave up 7 bases and J gave up 4 bases; unmatched junction bases: 9. Germline loops: CDR1 LNHDA, CDR2 SQIVND (reference sequence). The CDR3 is 15 amino acids. The CDR3 loop is CASIQGTGDNEKLFF. For the CDR3, the DNA is TGTGCCAGTATCCAAGGAACAGGGGATAATGAAAAACTGTTTTTT.

The chain is built from TRBV4-3 and TRBJ1-1; D possibly corresponds to TRBD1 (6 bases). V was pared by 0 bases and J by 5 bases, with 13 bases between. There are 15 residues in the CDR3. Germline assignment: CDR1 LGHNA and CDR2 YSLEER. DNA for the CDR3: TGCGCCAGCAGCCAAGACCTCAGGGGCTTGACTGAAGCTTTCTTT. Translating it yields CASSQDLRGLTEAFF.

The J gene is TRBJ1-6, the V gene TRBV30; 8 nucleotides line up with TRBD1. Per the germline V gene, CDR1 is GTSNPN and CDR2 is SVGIG (reference sequence). The CDR3 covers 12 residues. V gave up 7 bases and J gave up 9 bases; unmatched junction bases: 5. CDR3 DNA: TGTGCCTCCGGACAGGGTTTTTCACCCCTCCACTTT. Translating it yields CASGQGFSPLHF.

CDR3 in amino acids: CASSKTGTSGNTGELFF. The DNA for the CDR3 is TGTGCCAGCAGTAAGACCGGGACTAGCGGGAACACCGGGGAGCTGTTTTTT. The chain couples TRBV2 to TRBJ2-2; 11 bases map to TRBD2. The ends lost 5 bases at V and 1 base at J; junction bases unmatched: 6. CDR3 length: 17 residues. Germline V gene lookup returns CDR1 SNHLY and CDR2 FYNNEI.

This chain joins TRBV5-6 and TRBJ1-5; TRBD1 might be the D (6 bases). Germline V gene data show CDR1 as SGHDT and CDR2 as YYEEEE. V was pared by 2 bases and J by 3 bases, with 15 bases between. The CDR3 sequence is 16 residues long. CDR3 amino acids: CASSFRLGAHNQPQHF. The CDR3 DNA is TGTGCCAGCAGCTTCCGGTTGGGGGCCCACAATCAGCCCCAGCATTTT.